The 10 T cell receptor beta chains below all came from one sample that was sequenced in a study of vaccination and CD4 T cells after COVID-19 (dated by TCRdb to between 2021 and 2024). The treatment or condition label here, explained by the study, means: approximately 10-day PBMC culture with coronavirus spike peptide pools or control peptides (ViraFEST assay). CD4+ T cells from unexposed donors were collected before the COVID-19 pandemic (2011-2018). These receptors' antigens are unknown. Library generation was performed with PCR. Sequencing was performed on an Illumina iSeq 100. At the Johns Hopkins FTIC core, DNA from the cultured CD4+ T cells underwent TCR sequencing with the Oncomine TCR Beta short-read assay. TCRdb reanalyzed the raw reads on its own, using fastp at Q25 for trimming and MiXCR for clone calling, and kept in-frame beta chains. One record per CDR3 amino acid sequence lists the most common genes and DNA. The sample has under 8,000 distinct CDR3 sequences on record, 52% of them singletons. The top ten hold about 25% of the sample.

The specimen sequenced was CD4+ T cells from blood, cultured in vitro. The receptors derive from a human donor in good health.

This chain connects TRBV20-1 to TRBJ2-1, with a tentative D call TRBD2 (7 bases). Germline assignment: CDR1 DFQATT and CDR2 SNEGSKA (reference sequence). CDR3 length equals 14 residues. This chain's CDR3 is CRGEGGTPRNEQFF. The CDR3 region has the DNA TGCAGAGGAGAGGGGGGGACCCCGAGGAATGAGCAGTTCTTC.

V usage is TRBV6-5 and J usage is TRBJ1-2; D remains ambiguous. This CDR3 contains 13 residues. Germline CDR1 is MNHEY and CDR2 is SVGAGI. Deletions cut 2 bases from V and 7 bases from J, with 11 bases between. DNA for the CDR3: TGTGCCAGCAGTTACGGGCAGGTTGGTGGCTACACCTTC. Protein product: CASSYGQVGGYTF.

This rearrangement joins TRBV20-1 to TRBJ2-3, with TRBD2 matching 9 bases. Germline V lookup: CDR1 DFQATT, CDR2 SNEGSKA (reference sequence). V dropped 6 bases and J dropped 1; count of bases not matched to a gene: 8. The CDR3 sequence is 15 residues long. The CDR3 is CSADGGRAGTDTQYF. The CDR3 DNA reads TGCAGTGCGGATGGCGGGAGGGCGGGCACAGATACGCAGTATTTT.

CDR3 nucleotides: TGCAGTGCTAGTATGAGAAAAGGCTACACCTTC. Encoded protein: CSASMRKGYTF. This chain links TRBV20-1 with TRBJ1-2; D uncertain. CDR3 size: 11 residues. V was trimmed by 3 bases and J by 8 bases, leaving 10 bases between them. Germline CDR1 and CDR2: DFQATT and SNEGSKA (reference sequence).

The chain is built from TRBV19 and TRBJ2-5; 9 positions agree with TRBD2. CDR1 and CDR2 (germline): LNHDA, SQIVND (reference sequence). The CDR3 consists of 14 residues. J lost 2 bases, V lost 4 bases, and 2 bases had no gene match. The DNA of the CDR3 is TGTGCCAGTAGTAACGCGGGAGGGCAAGAGACCCAGTACTTC. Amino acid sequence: CASSNAGGQETQYF.

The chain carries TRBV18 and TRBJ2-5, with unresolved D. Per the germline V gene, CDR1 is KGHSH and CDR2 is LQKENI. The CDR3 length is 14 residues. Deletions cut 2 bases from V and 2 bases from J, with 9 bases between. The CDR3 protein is CASSPGNRQETQYF. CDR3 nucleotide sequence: TGTGCCAGCTCACCAGGGAATAGACAAGAGACCCAGTACTTC.

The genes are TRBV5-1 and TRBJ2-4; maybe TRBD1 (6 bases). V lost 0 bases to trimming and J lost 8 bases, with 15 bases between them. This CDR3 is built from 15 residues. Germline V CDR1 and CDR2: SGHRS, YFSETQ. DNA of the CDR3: TGCGCCAGCAGCTTGGTTTTGGGGGCCGGGGACATTCAGTACTTC. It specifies CASSLVLGAGDIQYF.

The CDR3 sequence is CASSKGGGPAADTQYF. The DNA for the CDR3 is TGTGCCAGCAGCAAAGGAGGGGGCCCTGCCGCAGATACGCAGTATTTT. The chain recombines TRBV2 with TRBJ2-3, with D possibly matching TRBD1 (7 bases). Per germline, CDR1 SNHLY and CDR2 FYNNEI. The ends were cut back, 6 bases at V and 4 bases at J, with 20 bases in the middle. This CDR3 region has 16 residues.

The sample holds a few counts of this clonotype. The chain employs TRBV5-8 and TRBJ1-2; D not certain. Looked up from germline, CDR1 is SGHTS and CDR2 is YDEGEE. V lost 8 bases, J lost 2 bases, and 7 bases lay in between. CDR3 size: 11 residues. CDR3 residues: CASGGNYGYTF. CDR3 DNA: TGTGCCAGTGGCGGGAACTATGGCTACACCTTC.

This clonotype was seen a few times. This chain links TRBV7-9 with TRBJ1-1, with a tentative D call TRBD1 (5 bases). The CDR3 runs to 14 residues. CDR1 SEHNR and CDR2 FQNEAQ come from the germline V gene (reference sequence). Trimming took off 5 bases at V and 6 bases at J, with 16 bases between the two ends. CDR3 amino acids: CASSPGWTGPEAFF. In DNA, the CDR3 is TGTGCCAGCAGCCCCGGATGGACGGGGCCTGAAGCTTTCTTT.